This T cell receptor (beta chain) is from a study of shared clonotypes between healthy human individuals. Study information: Two women and three men aged 18 to 49 served as donors. There were three CD4 naive, three CD4 memory, two CD8 naive and one CD8 memory plates per donor.

Using immunoSEQ multiplex PCR, the repertoire was profiled, and TCRdb retains in-frame clones only, with some absent. The table includes some 1,900,000 clones, about 94% detected once. Comments on this clone: Antigen: not known.

CD45RO-negative cells were positively selected for CCR7, leaving out terminally differentiated effector memory CD45RA+ cells. Study-wide points: Shared clonotypes across all four donors exceeded non-shared ones in generation probability. Memory subsets had estimated richness that was generally smaller than that of naive subsets.

The source of this sequence is a young man in good health. Sample: naive CD8+ T cells sorted from blood.

CDR3 nucleotide sequence: TGTGCCAGCAGTGTTGTGAGGGATTTCAATCAGCCCCAGCATTTT. Encoded protein: CASSVVRDFNQPQHF. The J gene is TRBJ1-5, the V gene TRBV6-1; D is uncertain. V lost 4 bases and J lost 3, with 13 bases in between. The CDR3 runs to 15 residues. CDR1 is MNHNS, CDR2 SASEGT, per germline.